Given below is one T cell receptor (beta chain) in context. Its antigen is still unknown. This sample stems from a study of cytomegalovirus exposure and HLA in healthy donors. Study in general: A subsequent analysis reported that the roughly 120 validation repertoires were produced on the same platform that had also been used for the roughly 700 first-cohort repertoires.

Clones were sequenced by immunoSEQ multiplex PCR, and TCRdb holds only the in-frame ones, with some missing. The sample records about 110,000 clones, about 85% being singletons. CDR3 length equals 12 residues. CDR1 is SNHLY and CDR2 is FYNNEI in the germline V gene. The ends were cut back, 7 bases at V and 4 bases at J, with 9 bases in the middle. Study results and limitations: Associated with cytomegalovirus, according to the listing, were some 180 TCR beta chains. TCR clusters originating in the first cohort tended to co-occur in the 100 to 150 validation repertoires, according to a later analysis.

The V call is TRBV2, the J call TRBJ2-3; TRBD1 might be the D (6 bases). The sample consisted of PBMCs. The sequence derives from a woman aged 18-30 years in good health and CMV-seronegative. The CDR3 DNA sequence: TGTGCCAGCACAGGGGTTTCAGATACGCAGTATTTT. It specifies CASTGVSDTQYF.